This T cell receptor beta chain appears in the sequencing data of a study of T cell repertoires in cytomegalovirus infection (dated by TCRdb to 2018 to 2020). Study-level background: The HLA type of each donor mattered for the analysis, because public TCR beta signatures pointed to carriage of CMV infection along with the matching HLA type. Findings and caveats that apply to the study as a whole: In the ex vivo response, HLA-C-restricted CMV-specific TCR beta clonotypes were dominant, and in two of eight donors the single most frequent clonotype came from this HLA-C-restricted group. Carriers of CMV infection plus the relevant HLA type were discriminated by the cumulative frequency of public TCR beta family members in the study cohort and in an independent approximately 340-donor cohort.

V is pruned by 4 bases and J by 4 bases, leaving 13 bases of the junction without a gene match. The CDR3 spans 18 residues, from the cysteine through the phenylalanine. CDR3 DNA is the only sequence kept; it has 54 bases, read in frame from the first base. The germline V gene (reference sequence) sets CDR1 to SGHNT and CDR2 to YYREEE. Note on this clonotype: What antigen it recognizes has not been identified. There are no base qualities to consult, and no much larger clone falls within one base.

The instrument given in TCRdb is Illumina HiSeq 1500. The public reads were reprocessed in TCRdb via fastp at Q25 and MiXCR, keeping in-frame beta chains. Each entry merges the rows of one CDR3 protein and shows their most common DNA and genes. In this sample the table shows around 630,000 distinct CDR3 sequences, approximately 24% of which occur a single time. 7.5% to 9% of the sample lies in the top ten. The sequenced material came from CD8+ T cells from PBMCs. The source of this sequence is a human donor in good health (CMV status not recorded). Some clones in this sample may be carry-over from other donors' samples. This chain is built from TRBV5-4 and TRBJ2-6; 8 bases in the junction line up with TRBD2. In nucleotide form, the sequence is TGTGCCAGCAGCACTTCCCAATTCGGGGGGGAAGGGGCCAACGTCCTGACTTTC. Its protein reads: CASSTSQFGGEGANVLTF.